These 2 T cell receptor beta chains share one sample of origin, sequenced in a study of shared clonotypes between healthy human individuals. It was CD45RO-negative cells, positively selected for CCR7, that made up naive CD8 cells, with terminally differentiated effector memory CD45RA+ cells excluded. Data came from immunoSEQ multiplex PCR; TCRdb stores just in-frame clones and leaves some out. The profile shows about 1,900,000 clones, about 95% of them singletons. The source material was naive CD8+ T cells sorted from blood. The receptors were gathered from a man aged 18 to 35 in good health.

For the CDR3, the DNA is TGTGCCAGCAGTTGGGCAACTAATGAAAAACTGTTTTTT. Translating it yields CASSWATNEKLFF. This chain links TRBV28 with TRBJ1-4; D is unresolved. The germline V gene encodes CDR1 MDHEN and CDR2 SYDVKM. V gave up 4 bases and J gave up 0 bases, with 3 bases separating them. The CDR3 is 13 amino acids.

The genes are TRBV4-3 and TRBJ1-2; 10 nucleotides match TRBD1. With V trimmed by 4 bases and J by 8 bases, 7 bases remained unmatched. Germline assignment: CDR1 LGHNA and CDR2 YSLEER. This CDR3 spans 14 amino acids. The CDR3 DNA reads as TGCGCCAGCAGCCTCGATCGACAGGGGGCGGGCTACACCTTC. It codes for CASSLDRQGAGYTF.